The 20 T cell receptor beta chains in this list originate from one sample, sequenced in a study of blood T cell repertoires in COVID-19. TCRdb keeps only in-frame clones here, not all; method: immunoSEQ multiplex PCR. Of tens of thousands of clones listed, 85% are singletons. Sequenced material: peripheral blood. Receptors were obtained from a man aged 80 or over with acute or convalescent COVID-19.

This sequence joins TRBV28 and TRBJ1-5, with no clear D. Germline lookup yields CDR1 MDHEN and CDR2 SYDVKM. The V gene lost 2 bases and the J gene lost 6 bases, with 11 bases spanning the gap. The CDR3 contains 14 residues. CDR3 nucleotides: TGTGCCAGCAGTTTAGGAGGGAATGGTCAGCCCCAGCATTTT. This codes for CASSLGGNGQPQHF. The full variable domain, in which reference TRBV28 and TRBJ1-5 provide the parts outside the CDR3, is DVKVTQSSRYLVKRTGEKVFLECVQDMDHENMFWYRQDPGLGLRLIYFSYDVKMKEKGDIPEGYSVSREKKERFSLILESASTNQTSMYLCASSLGGNGQPQHFGDGTRLSIL.

The chain couples TRBV7-2 to TRBJ1-2, with 10 bases aligning to TRBD1. J lost 3 bases, V lost 9 bases, and 10 bases had no gene match. The CDR3 length is 15 residues. The germline V gene has CDR1 SGHTA and CDR2 FQGNSA. The CDR3 region is CASTPGTGDDYGYTF. The CDR3 DNA reads as TGTGCCAGTACCCCGGGGACAGGGGATGACTATGGCTACACCTTC.

The chain has TRBV5-5 and TRBJ2-2; 8 bases align to TRBD1. The CDR3 length is 17 residues. Germline CDR1 reads SGHKS; CDR2 reads YYEKEE (reference sequence). V lost 4 bases and J lost 6; bases outside the gene matches: 14. CDR3 in amino acids: CASSPNGQGVLAGELFF. The CDR3 DNA is TGTGCCAGCAGCCCTAACGGACAGGGAGTGTTGGCCGGGGAGCTGTTTTTT. Full variable domain (missing parts from reference TRBV5-5 and TRBJ2-2): DAGVTQSPTHLIKTRGQQVTLRCSPISGHKSVSWYQQVLGQGPQFIFQYYEKEERGRGNFPDRFSARQFPNYSSELNVNALLLGDSALYLCASSPNGQGVLAGELFFGEGSRLTVL.

The chain carries TRBV6-5 and TRBJ2-7, with no clear D. This CDR3 comprises 13 residues. V dropped 7 bases and J dropped 5 bases, with 15 bases sitting between them. The germline gives CDR1 MNHEY, CDR2 SVGAGI. CDR3 DNA: TGTGCCAGCACCCCTCCCGAGACTGACGAGCAGTACTTC. Its translation is CASTPPETDEQYF.

This clone came up once. This chain links TRBV6-5 with TRBJ2-1; 14 bases fit TRBD2. Per the germline V gene, CDR1 is MNHEY and CDR2 is SVGAGI. V dropped 6 bases and J dropped 9; count of bases not matched to a gene: 4. CDR3 length equals 14 residues. The CDR3 sequence is CASRPGTSGSEQFF. The CDR3 DNA reads as TGTGCCAGCAGACCCGGGACTAGCGGGAGTGAGCAGTTCTTC.

CDR3 sequence reads: CASSEVGVNYGYTF. The CDR3 coding sequence is TGTGCCAGCAGTGAAGTGGGAGTAAACTATGGCTACACCTTC. The chain has TRBV2 and TRBJ1-2; no clear D gene. The germline V and J ends were trimmed by 1 base and 2 bases, with 8 bases remaining between them. The germline V gene encodes CDR1 SNHLY and CDR2 FYNNEI. This CDR3 contains 14 residues.

V gene TRBV6-5 combines with J gene TRBJ1-2; 8 bases agree with TRBD1. CDR1 and CDR2 (germline): MNHEY, SVGAGI. V shed 11 bases, J shed 4 bases, and the junction held 9 bases outside the gene matches. CDR3 length: 13 amino acids. The CDR3 region has the DNA TGTGCCGTCAACCTCAGGGGGCGCTATGGCTACACCTTC. Translation: CAVNLRGRYGYTF.

The gene calls are TRBV5-5 and TRBJ2-5, with 8 bases aligning to TRBD2. Germline lookup yields CDR1 SGHKS and CDR2 YYEKEE (reference sequence). The CDR3 runs to 14 residues. V lost 4 bases to trimming and J lost 4 bases; unmatched junction nucleotides: 6. Here the CDR3 reads CASSLGLARETQYF. CDR3 in DNA: TGTGCCAGCAGCCTCGGACTAGCCCGAGAGACCCAGTACTTC. Full variable domain (missing parts from reference TRBV5-5 and TRBJ2-5): DAGVTQSPTHLIKTRGQQVTLRCSPISGHKSVSWYQQVLGQGPQFIFQYYEKEERGRGNFPDRFSARQFPNYSSELNVNALLLGDSALYLCASSLGLARETQYFGPGTRLLVL.

The chain employs TRBV18 and TRBJ1-1, with D possibly matching TRBD1 (5 bases). V was pared by 2 bases and J by 0 bases, with 16 bases between. Germline CDR1 is KGHSH and CDR2 is LQKENI. The CDR3 is 17 amino acids. The CDR3 DNA is TGTGCCAGCTCACCAGGCGGGGTCGGGGGGATGAACACTGAAGCTTTCTTT. The encoded protein is CASSPGGVGGMNTEAFF.

This chain joins TRBV12-5 and TRBJ1-1; 8 bases align to TRBD1. This CDR3 spans 13 amino acids. After removal of 6 bases from V and 4 bases from J, the junction contained 4 bases not matched to a gene. The germline V gene encodes CDR1 LGHNT and CDR2 FRNRAP. CDR3 nucleotide sequence: TGTGCTAGTGGCCTTACAGGGGGCACTGAAGCTTTCTTT. Its protein product is CASGLTGGTEAFF.

The gene calls are TRBV2 and TRBJ1-1; TRBD1 matches at 8 bases. J lost 5 bases, V lost 1 base, and 6 bases had no gene match. CDR1 and CDR2 (germline): SNHLY, FYNNEI. The CDR3 runs 15 residues. The DNA of the CDR3 is TGTGCCAGCAGTGAAGGAGGACAGGGCGGTACTGAAGCTTTCTTT. Its translation: CASSEGGQGGTEAFF.

V gene TRBV3-1 (or the pseudogene TRBV3-2) combines with J gene TRBJ1-3; the D gene is possibly TRBD1 (6 bases). Looked up from germline, CDR1 is LGHDT and CDR2 is YNNKEL (reference sequence). V gave up 4 bases and J gave up 0 bases, with 10 bases separating them. The CDR3 totals 15 residues. The CDR3 spells CASSLTGLSGNTIYF. CDR3 nucleotides: TGTGCCAGCAGCCTTACAGGGCTCTCTGGAAACACCATATATTTT.

This clone was seen a handful of times. The V and J genes are TRBV11-3 and TRBJ2-3; D is ambiguous. V lost 1 base, J lost 0 bases, and 11 bases lay in between. The CDR3 is 16 residues long. Germline CDR1 is SGHNT and CDR2 is YENEEA. The CDR3 bases are TGTGCCAGCAGCTTAGGTTTTCGAGAAAGCACAGATACGCAGTATTTT. It specifies CASSLGFRESTDTQYF.

This sequence joins TRBV5-3 and TRBJ2-7; tentatively, D is TRBD2 (6 bases). TRBV5-3 is known as an ORF, though its function is uncertain. This CDR3 is built from 19 residues. Trimming took off 7 bases at V and 2 bases at J, with 31 bases between the two ends. The CDR3: CARRAGLWGRTPGAYEQYF. The CDR3 DNA reads TGTGCCAGACGAGCTGGGCTCTGGGGGAGGACCCCCGGGGCCTACGAGCAGTACTTC.

The chain has TRBV30 and TRBJ1-1, with 9 bases fitting TRBD1. The germline V gene encodes CDR1 GTSNPN and CDR2 SVGIG (reference sequence). The V and J ends lost 5 bases and 11 bases, in that order; junction bases with no gene match: 9. The CDR3 length is 12 residues. CDR3 in amino acids: CAWGQTGGRAFF. The CDR3 nucleotides read TGTGCCTGGGGACAAACAGGGGGCCGGGCTTTCTTT.

This clone has a single count. The rearrangement uses TRBV29-1 and TRBJ2-4; 8 positions match TRBD2. CDR1 and CDR2 (germline): SQVTM, ANQGSEA. The ends lost 1 base at V and 2 bases at J; junction bases unmatched: 10. The CDR3 spans 17 residues. The CDR3 DNA reads TGCAGCGTTGAAGGCGTAAGCGGGAGAAGCTCCAAAAACATTCAGTACTTC. This encodes CSVEGVSGRSSKNIQYF.

This chain links TRBV7-9 with TRBJ1-6; D not resolved. The V and J ends lost 8 bases and 8 bases respectively, with 16 bases between them. CDR1 is SEHNR and CDR2 is FQNEAQ in the germline V gene (reference sequence). CDR3 size: 14 residues. In DNA form, the CDR3 reads TGTGCCAGCTCTTCCTTGGGCGGGGATTCACCCCTCCACTTT. Translating it yields CASSSLGGDSPLHF. The variable domain in full, with the rest retrieved from reference TRBV7-9 and TRBJ1-6, is DTGVSQNPRHKITKRGQNVTFRCDPISEHNRLYWYRQTLGQGPEFLTYFQNEAQLEKSRLLSDRFSAERPKGSFSTLEIQRTEQGDSAMYLCASSSLGGDSPLHFGNGTRLTVT.

The chain recombines TRBV5-1 with TRBJ2-1; 7 positions agree with TRBD2. This CDR3 region has 15 residues. Germline V CDR1 and CDR2: SGHRS, YFSETQ. With V trimmed by 0 bases and J by 3 bases, 3 bases remained unmatched. The CDR3 here is CASSLVLAVYNEQFF. The CDR3 DNA sequence: TGCGCCAGCAGCTTGGTTCTAGCGGTCTACAATGAGCAGTTCTTC.

The chain uses TRBV7-2 and TRBJ1-2, with D hard to call. The CDR3 totals 14 residues. Germline assignment: CDR1 SGHTA and CDR2 FQGNSA. V was clipped by 5 bases and J by 7 bases, with 17 bases between them. This chain's CDR3 is CASSTEQRLGGYTF. CDR3 sequence (DNA): TGTGCCAGCAGCACCGAACAGAGACTAGGTGGCTACACCTTC.

The chain has TRBV28 and TRBJ2-7; 10 nucleotides line up with TRBD2. This CDR3 region has 19 residues. The germline CDR1 and CDR2 sequences are MDHEN and SYDVKM. V lost 0 bases to trimming and J lost 0 bases; unmatched junction nucleotides: 11. CDR3 nucleotides: TGTGCCAGCAGTTTATGGGTCGGGCTAGCGGGGGACCCCTCCTACGAGCAGTACTTC. This codes for CASSLWVGLAGDPSYEQYF.